Listed here is a single T cell receptor beta chain. These data come from a study of CD8+ T cells in alopecia areata. The treatment here: oral pan-JAK inhibitor, 5-10 mg twice daily. The CDR3 sequence is 14 residues long. Trimming removed 6 bases at V and 6 bases at J, with 15 bases between. The germline V gene has CDR1 SNHLY and CDR2 FYNNEI. RNA was extracted and reverse transcribed into cDNA as the sequencing template. Generated by immunoSEQ multiplex PCR, the TCRdb table keeps only in-frame clones and is missing some. This table holds over 150,000 clones, more than 45% found once. The clonotype comes from a human donor with alopecia areata. The chain is built from TRBV2 and TRBJ2-1; maybe TRBD1 (7 bases). Sequenced here: CD4+ T cells sorted from blood, sampled at week 24, from a patient treated with tofacitinib. CDR3: CASRGEDRPNEQFF. CDR3 DNA sequence: TGTGCCAGCAGAGGGGAGGACAGGCCCAATGAGCAGTTCTTC.